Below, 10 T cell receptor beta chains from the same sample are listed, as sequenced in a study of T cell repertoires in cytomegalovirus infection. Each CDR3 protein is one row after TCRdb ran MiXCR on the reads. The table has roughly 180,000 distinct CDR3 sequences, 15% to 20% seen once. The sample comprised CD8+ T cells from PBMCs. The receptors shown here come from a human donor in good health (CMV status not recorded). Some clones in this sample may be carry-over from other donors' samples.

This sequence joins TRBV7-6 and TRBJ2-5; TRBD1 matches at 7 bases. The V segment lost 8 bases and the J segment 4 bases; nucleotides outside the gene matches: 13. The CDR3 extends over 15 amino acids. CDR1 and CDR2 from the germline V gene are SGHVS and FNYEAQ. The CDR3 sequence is CASRPRGRLSETQYF. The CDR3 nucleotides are TGTGCCAGCCGTCCAAGGGGGCGTCTCTCAGAGACCCAGTACTTC.

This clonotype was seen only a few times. The chain's CDR3 is CASSLGTTGLQETQYF. CDR3 sequence (DNA): TGTGCCAGCAGCTTAGGGACGACGGGGCTCCAAGAGACCCAGTACTTC. This chain links TRBV7-9 with TRBJ2-5; D tentatively reads TRBD1 or TRBD2 (5 bases each). Trimming took 1 base from V and 1 from J, leaving 13 bases between them. CDR1 SEHNR and CDR2 FQNEAQ come from the germline V gene (reference sequence). CDR3 length: 16 residues.

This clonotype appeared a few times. This chain's CDR3 is CASIRPGAYQETQYF. In DNA, the CDR3 is TGTGCCAGCATTCGCCCGGGCGCGTACCAAGAGACCCAGTACTTC. The gene calls are TRBV7-8 and TRBJ2-5; D is unclear. V lost 7 bases and J 0 bases, leaving 15 bases between the germline ends. The length of the CDR3 is 15 residues. Germline V gene sequence: CDR1 SGHVS, CDR2 FQNEAQ.

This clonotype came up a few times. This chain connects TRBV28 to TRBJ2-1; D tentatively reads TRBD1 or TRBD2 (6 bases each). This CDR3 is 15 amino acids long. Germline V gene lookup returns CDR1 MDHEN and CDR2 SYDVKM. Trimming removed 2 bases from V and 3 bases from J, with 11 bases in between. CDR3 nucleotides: TGTGCCAGCAGTTTAAGGGGGGATCGCTACAATGAGCAGTTCTTC. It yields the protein CASSLRGDRYNEQFF. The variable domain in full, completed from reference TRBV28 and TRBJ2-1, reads DVKVTQSSRYLVKRTGEKVFLECVQDMDHENMFWYRQDPGLGLRLIYFSYDVKMKEKGDIPEGYSVSREKKERFSLILESASTNQTSMYLCASSLRGDRYNEQFFGPGTRLTVL.

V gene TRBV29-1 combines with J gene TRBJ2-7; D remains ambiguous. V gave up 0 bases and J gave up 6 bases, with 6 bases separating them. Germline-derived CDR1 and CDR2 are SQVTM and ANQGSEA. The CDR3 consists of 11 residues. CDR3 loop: CSVEDVGEQYF. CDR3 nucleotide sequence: TGCAGCGTTGAAGACGTGGGCGAGCAGTACTTC.

In DNA form, the CDR3 reads TGTGCCATCAGGGACAGCTCCTACGAGCAGTACTTC. Residues: CAIRDSSYEQYF. The chain combines TRBV10-3 with TRBJ2-7, with D perhaps matching TRBD1 (6 bases). This CDR3 is 12 amino acids long. The germline gives CDR1 ENHRY, CDR2 SYGVKD. Trimming took off 6 bases at V and 0 bases at J, with 6 bases between the two ends.

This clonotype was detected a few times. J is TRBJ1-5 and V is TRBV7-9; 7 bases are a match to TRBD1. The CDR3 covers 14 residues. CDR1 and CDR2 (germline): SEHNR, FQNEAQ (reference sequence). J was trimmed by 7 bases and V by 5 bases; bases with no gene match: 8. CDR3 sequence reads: CASSQGGGGQPQHF. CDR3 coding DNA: TGTGCCAGCAGCCAGGGGGGCGGGGGACAGCCCCAGCATTTT.

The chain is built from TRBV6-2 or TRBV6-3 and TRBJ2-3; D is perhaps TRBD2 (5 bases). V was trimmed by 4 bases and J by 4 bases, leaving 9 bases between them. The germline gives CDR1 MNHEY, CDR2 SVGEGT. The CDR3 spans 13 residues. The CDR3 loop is CASSLSEADTQYF. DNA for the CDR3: TGTGCCAGCAGTTTGTCGGAGGCAGATACGCAGTATTTT.

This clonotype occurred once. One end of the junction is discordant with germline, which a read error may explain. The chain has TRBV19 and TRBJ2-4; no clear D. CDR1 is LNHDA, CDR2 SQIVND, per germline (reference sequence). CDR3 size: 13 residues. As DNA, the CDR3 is TGTGCCACTACCGCCGGGCTCAGAGCCGTTTCGGACTTC. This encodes CATTAGLRAVSDF.

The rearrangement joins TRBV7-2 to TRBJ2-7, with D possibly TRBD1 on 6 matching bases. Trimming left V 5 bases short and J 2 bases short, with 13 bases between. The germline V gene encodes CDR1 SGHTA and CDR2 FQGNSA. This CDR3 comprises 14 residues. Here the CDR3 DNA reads TGTGCCAGCAGCGTCCTCGGGACACCCTACGAGCAGTACTTC. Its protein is CASSVLGTPYEQYF. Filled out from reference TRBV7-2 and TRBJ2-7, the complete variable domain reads GAGVSQSPSNKVTEKGKDVELRCDPISGHTALYWYRQSLGQGLEFLIYFQGNSAPDKSGLPSDRFSAERTGGSVSTLTIQRTQQEDSAVYLCASSVLGTPYEQYFGPGTRLTVT.